Sequencing of this T cell receptor (beta chain) was carried out in a study of T cell responses to AZD1222 COVID-19 vaccine (dated by TCRdb to 2020 to 2022). Background on the whole study: TCR sequencing covered 233 trial participants: roughly 200 given two doses of AZD1222 and some 25 given two doses of MenACWY control vaccine. Enrollment into the trials was organized by age into subgroups of 18-55, 56-69 and 70-plus years, and those subgroups contained about 160, 30 and 59 TCR-sequenced participants, respectively.

CDR1 and CDR2 are read off the germline V gene as SGHRS and YFSETQ. V loses 7 bases, J loses 3 bases, and the germline ends lie 13 bases apart. The CDR3 runs 14 amino acids, cysteine and phenylalanine included. Only the CDR3 region is kept as DNA, spanning 42 bases read in frame from base 1. On this clone itself: It has no known antigen specificity. The record has no base qualities; no much larger clone is one base away.

Broader findings and caveats from the paper: After two AZD1222 doses, spike-specific TCR breadth and depth were significantly higher than at day 0 and than in MenACWY recipients. In the small 56-69-year group, the increase in depth fell short of significance, most likely because of low power. Conclusions about previously exposed vaccinees are limited because only five to seven AZD1222 recipients were SARS-CoV-2 seropositive at baseline. Because no day 14 peak-response samples were available, repertoires were characterized only after the peak T cell response. Reportedly, close to half of the unique spike-specific TCRs recognized epitopes lying outside the regions that are mutated in the B.1.351 and B.1.1.7 variants. Most participants were white British and females outnumbered males, and the authors suggested that clonal diversity may have been underestimated. The vaccine-associated CD4 TCRs covered the entire spike protein, and the dominant responses fell in regions 160-218 and 743-854.

The CDR3 regions of human TCRbeta chains were analyzed by immunosequencing. Turning to the authors' computational methods: Repertoire TCRs were matched against a reference library of SARS-CoV-2-specific TCRs generated with the MIRA antigen-specificity platform. Breadth meant the fraction of unique TCRs that were SARS-CoV-2-associated, whereas depth meant the fraction of total T cells that were SARS-CoV-2-associated. Using the MIRA data, each spike-specific TCR was mapped to the spike region that the TCR reacts to and placed in a CD4 or CD8 class. Log10-transformed breadth and depth values were compared by one-way ANOVA with Sidak's multiple comparisons tests. The clones in this table, taken by TCRdb from immuneACCESS, are in-frame only. Not every clone is retained; where verified, under half of the shortfall comes from an unresolved V gene, and the cause of the rest is unknown. Clone size and V and J calls were adopted from that table, with D and trimming inferred from the DNA. The sample includes tens of thousands of clones, with over 80% observed a single time. Roughly 18% of the sample is held by the ten biggest clonotypes.

The time point label here, explained by the study, means: about 28 days (+/-7) after the second vaccine dose. AZD1222 recipients whose second dose came at about 4 weeks and those whose second dose came at about 12 weeks were combined into one group, since spike-specific TCR depth and breadth did not differ between the two schedules. Vaccinee samples came from UK trials COV001 and COV002, including a single-blind randomized controlled phase 2/3 trial of AZD1222 (ChAdOx1 nCoV-19) in healthy adults. For TCRbeta chain sequencing, PBMC samples were collected from trial participants at day 0 and at day 28 after the second dose.

Sequences were derived from peripheral blood, sampled 28 days after the second AZD1222 dose. This clonotype originated in an adult who received the AZD1222 COVID-19 vaccine. The chain employs TRBV5-1 and TRBJ1-4, and perhaps TRBD1 as D gene, on 6 matching bases. The CDR3 in this case is CASGQPGANEKLFF. The DNA sequence follows: TGCGCCAGCGGCCAACCAGGGGCTAATGAAAAACTGTTTTTT. Extended through the reference TRBV5-1 and TRBJ1-4 proteins, this CDR3 yields the full variable domain: KAGVTQTPRYLIKTRGQQVTLSCSPISGHRSVSWYQQTPGQGLQFLFEYFSETQRNKGNFPGRFSGRQFSNSRSEMNVSTLELGDSALYLCASGQPGANEKLFFGSGTQLSVL.